These 9 T cell receptor beta chains were sequenced from one sample in a study of blood T cells in healthy people across ages. A second 7 to 11 cycle PCR used barcoded and J-beta primers. TCRdb re-analysed the 5' RACE reads in MiXCR, keeping a single row per CDR3 protein. This sample carries about 1.6 million distinct CDR3 sequences, roughly 32% of them seen once, and the ten largest clones take about 11%. Source material: blood. These receptors were collected from a woman aged 25 to 39 in good health.

This clonotype came up a few times. The junction does not match germline at one end; this may be a read error. The CDR3 DNA reads TGCGCCGGCAGCCAAGGAAATAGCGGGGCCTACGAGCAGTACTTC. This gives the protein CAGSQGNSGAYEQYF. The chain recombines TRBV4-1 with TRBJ2-7, with 8 bases matching TRBD2. Germline V gene lookup returns CDR1 MGHRA and CDR2 YSYEKL. This CDR3 has 15 residues.

This rearrangement joins TRBV7-9 to TRBJ2-7, with 11 bases that match TRBD2. The J segment lost 7 bases and the V segment lost 9 bases, leaving 14 bases of the junction unmatched. This CDR3 is built from 15 residues. The germline gives CDR1 SEHNR, CDR2 FQNEAQ (reference sequence). CDR3 coding DNA: TGTGCCAGAGGGTCGACTAGCGGGGCGGGAGGGGAGCAGTACTTC. It codes for CARGSTSGAGGEQYF.

The chain recombines TRBV20-1 with TRBJ2-7; D remains ambiguous. Germline CDR1 is DFQATT and CDR2 is SNEGSKA (reference sequence). V lost 6 bases and J 4 bases, leaving 10 bases between the germline ends. This CDR3 spans 11 amino acids. CDR3 sequence reads: CSAAPIYEQYF. In DNA, the CDR3 is TGCAGTGCCGCACCAATTTACGAGCAGTACTTC.

The gene calls are TRBV12-5 and TRBJ2-1; 10 nucleotides agree with TRBD2. CDR1 and CDR2 (germline): LGHNT, FRNRAP. The CDR3 extends over 16 amino acids. The V and J ends lost 5 bases and 6 bases, in that order; junction bases with no gene match: 10. This chain's CDR3 is CASGPRAGGSVNEQFF. CDR3 DNA sequence: TGTGCTAGTGGTCCCCGAGCGGGGGGGTCAGTCAATGAGCAGTTCTTC.

This clonotype was picked up one time. Here the CDR3 DNA reads TGTGCCAGCAGTGTTCTGGTTGGGGGCCCCTCTGGAAACACCATATATTTT. It translates to CASSVLVGGPSGNTIYF. The chain is built from TRBV6-1 and TRBJ1-3, with D possibly TRBD1 on 6 matching bases. The V end lost 4 bases, the J end lost 0 bases, and 16 bases lay between the germline ends. In germline, CDR1 is MNHNS, CDR2 SASEGT. The CDR3 loop spans 17 amino acids.

A note on this clonotype: A read error is possible here, since a much larger clone lies one base away. The chain employs TRBV10-2 and TRBJ2-7, with D perhaps matching TRBD2 (6 bases). V lost 8 bases, J lost 5 bases, and 13 bases lay in between. The CDR3 is 12 amino acids. Germline V gene data show CDR1 as WSHSY and CDR2 as SAAADI. The chain's CDR3 is CASAAGGNEQYF. CDR3 DNA: TGCGCCAGCGCAGCGGGCGGAAACGAGCAGTACTTC.

This clonotype has just a few counts. This rearrangement joins TRBV28 to TRBJ2-5, with 10 positions matching TRBD1. The germline V gene encodes CDR1 MDHEN and CDR2 SYDVKM. The CDR3 covers 14 residues. The junction had 5 bases not matched to a gene; V was cut back by 8 bases and J by 2 bases. The CDR3 DNA is TGTGCCAGCGACCGACAGGGGGCGCAAGAGACCCAGTACTTC. Its protein product is CASDRQGAQETQYF.

V gene TRBV20-1 combines with J gene TRBJ2-4; D is unresolved. Germline V gene lookup returns CDR1 DFQATT and CDR2 SNEGSKA (reference sequence). V was clipped by 6 bases and J by 11 bases, with 20 bases between them. This CDR3 region has 13 residues. CDR3: CSATRSEHGVQYF. In DNA, the CDR3 is TGCAGTGCGACAAGGTCCGAACACGGTGTTCAGTACTTC.

V usage is TRBV20-1 and J usage is TRBJ2-7; tentatively, D is TRBD1 (6 bases). There are 13 residues in the CDR3. V was shortened by 4 bases and J by 2 bases, with 12 bases between the two germline ends. Germline CDR1 DFQATT, CDR2 SNEGSKA (reference sequence). The CDR3 bases are TGCAGTGCTAAGGTCACAGGGCCCTACGAGCAGTACTTC. This translates into CSAKVTGPYEQYF.